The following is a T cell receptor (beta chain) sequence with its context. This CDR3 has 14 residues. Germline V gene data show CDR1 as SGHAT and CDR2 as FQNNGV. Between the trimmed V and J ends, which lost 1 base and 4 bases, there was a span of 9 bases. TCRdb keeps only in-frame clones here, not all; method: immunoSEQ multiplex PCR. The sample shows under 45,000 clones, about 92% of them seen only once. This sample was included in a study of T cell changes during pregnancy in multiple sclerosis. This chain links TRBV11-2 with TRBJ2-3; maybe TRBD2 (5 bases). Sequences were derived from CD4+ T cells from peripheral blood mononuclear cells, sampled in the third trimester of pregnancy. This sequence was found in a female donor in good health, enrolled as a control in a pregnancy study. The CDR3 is CASSLVLASDTQYF. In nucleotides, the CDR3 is TGTGCCAGCAGCTTAGTGCTAGCCTCAGATACGCAGTATTTT.